This is a list of T cell receptor beta chains from one sample in a study of T-cell memory formation after mild COVID-19. TCRdb called the 5' RACE reads again in MiXCR, with one record for every CDR3 protein. The sample has 110,000 to 150,000 distinct CDR3 sequences, about 25% seen once. Sequencing used PBMCs or a T cell subset sorted from them (not recorded which). Receptors originate from an adult woman who had mild COVID-19 (a few samples of this study predate the infection). Cell type and time point are not known. Each CDR3 is given with its conserved first and last residue. Fields, in order: D gene, clone size, V gene, J gene, CDR3 protein, CDR3 DNA. D genes are given only for firm matches. Some rows have no size entry. The others give once, few or many, or a class for an expanded clone.

>-|few|TRBV15|TRBJ2-7
CATSRDGGAVYEQYF
TGTGCCACCAGCAGAGATGGGGGTGCTGTCTACGAGCAGTACTTC
>TRBD2|-|TRBV29-1|TRBJ2-7
CSARPSGSYEQYF
TGCAGCGCCAGACCTAGCGGGAGTTACGAGCAGTACTTC
>TRBD2|few|TRBV2|TRBJ2-5
CASNGPLAGLEETQYF
TGTGCCAGCAACGGCCCGCTAGCGGGATTAGAAGAGACCCAGTACTTC
>TRBD2|few|TRBV7-2|TRBJ2-3
CASSIFSGRGTDTQYF
TGTGCCAGCAGCATTTTTAGCGGGAGGGGCACAGATACGCAGTATTTT
>TRBD1|-|TRBV7-9|TRBJ1-1
CASSFDRATEAFF
TGTGCCAGCAGCTTCGACAGGGCCACTGAAGCTTTCTTT
>-|-|TRBV2|TRBJ1-2
CASSVRTVYTF
TGTGCCAGCAGTGTCCGGACAGTCTACACCTTC
>-|-|TRBV4-1|TRBJ1-1
CASSQVQLDTEAFF
TGCGCCAGCAGCCAAGTCCAGTTGGACACTGAAGCTTTCTTT
>-|few|TRBV7-3|TRBJ1-1
CASSNRDGGQAFF
TGTGCCAGCAGCAACCGGGACGGCGGTCAAGCTTTCTTT
>-|few|TRBV6-5|TRBJ2-2
CASSRDGGLTGELFF
TGTGCCAGCAGCCGGGACGGGGGGCTCACCGGGGAGCTGTTTTTT
>-|few|TRBV12-3/TRBV12-4|TRBJ2-5
CASSYLTGDLMLETQYF
TGTGCCAGCAGTTACCTTACCGGGGACCTAATGCTAGAGACCCAGTACTTC
>-|few|TRBV7-9|TRBJ2-1
CASSSHVGLGLEQFF
TGTGCCAGCAGCTCCCACGTGGGCCTGGGGTTGGAGCAGTTCTTC
>-|-|TRBV7-9|TRBJ1-3
CASSSPPTSGNTIYF
TGTGCCAGCAGCTCCCCTCCGACCTCTGGAAACACCATATATTTT
>-|few|TRBV11-3|TRBJ2-1
CASSNTGRNEQFF
TGTGCCAGCAGCAACACGGGGAGAAATGAGCAGTTCTTC
>-|-|TRBV30|TRBJ1-1
CAWSVGVSPEAFF
TGTGCCTGGAGTGTCGGGGTATCACCTGAAGCTTTCTTT
>-|few|TRBV20-1|TRBJ1-2
CSAIHIGLGDLGYTF
TGCAGTGCTATACACATCGGGTTGGGGGACCTTGGCTACACCTTC
>-|-|TRBV12-3/TRBV12-4|TRBJ1-1
CASSSTAWGTEAFF
TGTGCCAGCAGTTCGACAGCGTGGGGCACTGAAGCTTTCTTT
>TRBD2|-|TRBV20-1|TRBJ2-1
CSARGVGTSGLHNEQFF
TGCAGTGCTAGAGGGGTAGGGACTAGCGGACTGCACAATGAGCAGTTCTTC
>TRBD1|-|TRBV5-6|TRBJ2-7
CASSPDRVHEQYF
TGTGCCAGCAGCCCCGACAGGGTCCACGAGCAGTACTTC
>-|-|TRBV7-6|TRBJ1-2
CASSLGDDSPGGYTF
TGTGCCAGCAGCTTAGGGGATGACAGCCCGGGGGGCTACACCTTC
>TRBD2|-|TRBV13|TRBJ2-3
CASSQPFHPGSGGAGDTQYF
TGTGCCAGCAGTCAACCGTTCCACCCCGGTAGCGGGGGGGCTGGAGATACGCAGTATTTT
>TRBD2|-|TRBV7-9|TRBJ2-1
CASREGIAGIYNEQFF
TGTGCCAGCAGGGAGGGAATAGCGGGAATATACAATGAGCAGTTCTTC
>-|-|TRBV12-3/TRBV12-4|TRBJ2-7
CASSFDYEQYF
TGTGCCAGCAGTTTTGACTACGAGCAGTACTTC
>-|-|TRBV7-6|TRBJ2-3
CASSYTSTDTQYF
TGTGCCAGCAGCTACACTAGCACAGATACGCAGTATTTT
>-|-|TRBV29-1|TRBJ2-5
CSVETGLETQYF
TGCAGCGTTGAAACAGGGCTAGAGACCCAGTACTTC
>TRBD1|-|TRBV12-3/TRBV12-4|TRBJ1-1
CASSTGVTTTRGEAFF
TGTGCCAGCAGTACAGGGGTCACAACTACAAGGGGTGAAGCTTTCTTT
>-|few|TRBV5-1|TRBJ1-1
CASSSTQGKNTEAFF
TGCGCCAGCAGCTCGACACAGGGTAAGAACACTGAAGCTTTCTTT
>-|-|TRBV12-3/TRBV12-4|TRBJ1-5
CASSLTKGLLQPQHF
TGTGCCAGCAGTTTAACTAAGGGTCTCCTTCAGCCCCAGCATTTT
>-|once|TRBV2|TRBJ1-1
CASSDWTDTEAFF
TGTGCCAGCAGTGATTGGACGGACACTGAAGCTTTCTTT
>-|few|TRBV11-2|TRBJ1-1
CASSSWGKNTEAFF
TGTGCCAGCAGCTCCTGGGGTAAGAACACTGAAGCTTTCTTT
>TRBD1|few|TRBV5-1|TRBJ1-1
CASSKGQLNTEAFF
TGCGCCAGCAGCAAGGGACAGCTTAACACTGAAGCTTTCTTT
>-|-|TRBV7-9|TRBJ2-1
CASSWGLYNEQFF
TGTGCCAGCAGCTGGGGACTCTACAATGAGCAGTTCTTC
>-|-|TRBV6-2/TRBV6-3|TRBJ2-3
CASSYVGPRDTQYF
TGTGCCAGCAGTTACGTGGGCCCGCGAGATACGCAGTATTTT
>-|-|TRBV12-3/TRBV12-4|TRBJ2-7
CASSRQVGVEQYF
TGTGCCAGCAGTCGCCAGGTCGGGGTGGAGCAGTACTTC
>-|-|TRBV6-1|TRBJ2-5
CASSEGWQPLQETQYF
TGTGCCAGCAGTGAAGGGTGGCAGCCTCTACAAGAGACCCAGTACTTC
>-|-|TRBV7-7|TRBJ2-7
CASSFPGASAYEQYF
TGTGCTAGCAGTTTTCCCGGGGCTTCCGCCTACGAGCAGTACTTC
>TRBD2|few|TRBV3-1|TRBJ2-7
CASSHGGSSYEQYF
TGTGCCAGCAGCCACGGGGGGTCCTCCTACGAGCAGTACTTC
>-|few|TRBV9|TRBJ2-1
CASSPGLGTYNEQFF
TGTGCCAGCAGCCCCGGACTGGGGACCTACAATGAGCAGTTCTTC
>TRBD1|-|TRBV4-1|TRBJ1-2
CASSQAGQGVYGYTF
TGCGCCAGCAGCCAAGCGGGACAGGGGGTCTATGGCTACACCTTC
>-|-|TRBV20-1|TRBJ2-1
CSARGEDSHEQFF
TGCAGTGCTAGGGGGGAGGACAGTCATGAGCAGTTCTTC
>TRBD2|few|TRBV6-5|TRBJ2-7
CASSYLSGGVSYEQYF
TGTGCCAGCAGTTACCTTAGCGGGGGGGTATCCTACGAGCAGTACTTC
>TRBD1|-|TRBV30|TRBJ2-3
CAWSLGQGEDTQYF
TGTGCCTGGAGTCTGGGACAGGGGGAAGATACGCAGTATTTT
>-|-|TRBV6-2/TRBV6-3|TRBJ1-1
CASRPPLGSTEAFF
TGTGCCAGCAGACCCCCCCTGGGGAGCACTGAAGCTTTCTTT